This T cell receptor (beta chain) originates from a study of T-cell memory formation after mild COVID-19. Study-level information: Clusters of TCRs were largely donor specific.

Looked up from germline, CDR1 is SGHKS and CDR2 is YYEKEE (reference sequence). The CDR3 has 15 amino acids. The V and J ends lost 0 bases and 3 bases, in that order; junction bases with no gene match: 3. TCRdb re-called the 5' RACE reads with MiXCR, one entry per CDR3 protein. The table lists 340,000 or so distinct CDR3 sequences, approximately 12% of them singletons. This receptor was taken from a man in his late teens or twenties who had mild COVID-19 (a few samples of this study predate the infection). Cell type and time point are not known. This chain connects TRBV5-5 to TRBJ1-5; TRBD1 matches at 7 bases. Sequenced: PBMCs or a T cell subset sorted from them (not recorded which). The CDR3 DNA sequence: TGTGCCAGCAGCTTGGACGGGACAGCCAATCAGCCCCAGCATTTT. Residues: CASSLDGTANQPQHF.